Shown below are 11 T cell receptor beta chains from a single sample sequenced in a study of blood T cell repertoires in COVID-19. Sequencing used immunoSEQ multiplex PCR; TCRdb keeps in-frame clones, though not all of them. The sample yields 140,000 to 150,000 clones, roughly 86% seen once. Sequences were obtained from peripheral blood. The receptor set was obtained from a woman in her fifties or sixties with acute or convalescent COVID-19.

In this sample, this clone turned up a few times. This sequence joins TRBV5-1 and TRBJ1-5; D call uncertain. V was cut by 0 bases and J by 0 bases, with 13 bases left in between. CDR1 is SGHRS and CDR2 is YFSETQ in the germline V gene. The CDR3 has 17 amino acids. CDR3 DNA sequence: TGCGCCAGCAGCTTGGCCACGGCGGCTTATAGCAATCAGCCCCAGCATTTT. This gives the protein CASSLATAAYSNQPQHF.

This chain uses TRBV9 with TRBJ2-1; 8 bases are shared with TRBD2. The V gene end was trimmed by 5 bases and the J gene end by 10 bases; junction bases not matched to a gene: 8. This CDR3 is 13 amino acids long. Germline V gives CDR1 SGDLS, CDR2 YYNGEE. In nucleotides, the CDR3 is TGTGCCAGCAGAGCGGGGGCAAGGGGGGAGCAGTTCTTC. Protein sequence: CASRAGARGEQFF.

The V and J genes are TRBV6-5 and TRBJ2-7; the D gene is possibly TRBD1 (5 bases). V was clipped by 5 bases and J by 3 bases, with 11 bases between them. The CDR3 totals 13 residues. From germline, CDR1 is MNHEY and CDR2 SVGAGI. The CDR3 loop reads CASSRQINYEQYF. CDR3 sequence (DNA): TGTGCCAGCAGTCGACAGATCAACTACGAGCAGTACTTC.

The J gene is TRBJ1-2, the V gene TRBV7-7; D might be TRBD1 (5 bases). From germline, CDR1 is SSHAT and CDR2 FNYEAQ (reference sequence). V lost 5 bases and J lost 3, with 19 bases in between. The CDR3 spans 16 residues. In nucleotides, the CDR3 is TGTGCCAGCAGCACCCCCAGGAGGGGCACTGACTATGGCTACACCTTC. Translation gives CASSTPRRGTDYGYTF. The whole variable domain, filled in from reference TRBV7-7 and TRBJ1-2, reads GAGVSQSPRYKVTKRGQDVTLRCDPISSHATLYWYQQALGQGPEFLTYFNYEAQPDKSGLPSDRFSAERPEGSISTLTIQRTEQRDSAMYRCASSTPRRGTDYGYTFGSGTRLTVV.

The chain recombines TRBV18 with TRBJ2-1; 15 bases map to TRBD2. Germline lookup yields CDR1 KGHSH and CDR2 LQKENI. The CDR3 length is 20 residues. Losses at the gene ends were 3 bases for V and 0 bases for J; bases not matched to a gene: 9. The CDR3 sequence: CASSPTGLAGGTSSYNEQFF. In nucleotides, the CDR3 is TGTGCCAGCTCACCTACGGGACTAGCGGGGGGTACTAGCTCCTACAATGAGCAGTTCTTC.

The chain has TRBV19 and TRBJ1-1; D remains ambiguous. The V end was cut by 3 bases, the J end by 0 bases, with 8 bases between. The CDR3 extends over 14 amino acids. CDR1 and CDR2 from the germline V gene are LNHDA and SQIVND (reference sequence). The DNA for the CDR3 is TGTGCCAGTAGTATCGGGTCCTTGAACACTGAAGCTTTCTTT. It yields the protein CASSIGSLNTEAFF. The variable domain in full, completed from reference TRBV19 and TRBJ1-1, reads DGGITQSPKYLFRKEGQNVTLSCEQNLNHDAMYWYRQDPGQGLRLIYYSQIVNDFQKGDIAEGYSVSREKKESFPLTVTSAQKNPTAFYLCASSIGSLNTEAFFGQGTRLTVV.

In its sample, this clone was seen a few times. Here the CDR3 reads CASSQEGRRAANYGYTF. As DNA, the CDR3 is TGCGCCAGCAGCCAAGAGGGTAGGCGAGCGGCTAACTATGGCTACACCTTC. The chain couples TRBV4-1 to TRBJ1-2; no reliable D call. CDR1 and CDR2 from the germline V gene are MGHRA and YSYEKL. The V end lost 0 bases, the J end lost 0 bases, and 14 bases lay between the germline ends. The CDR3 is 17 residues long.

The CDR3 loop is CASSLGQQNYGYTF. CDR3 DNA: TGCGCCAGCAGCTTGGGACAACAAAACTATGGCTACACCTTC. The chain uses TRBV5-1 and TRBJ1-2; D not resolved. Germline CDR1 SGHRS, CDR2 YFSETQ. This CDR3 spans 14 amino acids. V lost 0 bases to trimming and J lost 2 bases, with 8 bases between them.

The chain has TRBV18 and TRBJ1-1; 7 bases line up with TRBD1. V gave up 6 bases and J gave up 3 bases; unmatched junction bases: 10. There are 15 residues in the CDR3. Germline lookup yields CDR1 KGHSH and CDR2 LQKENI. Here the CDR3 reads CASSPLEGADTEAFF. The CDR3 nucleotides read TGTGCCAGCTCTCCTTTGGAGGGGGCGGACACTGAAGCTTTCTTT.

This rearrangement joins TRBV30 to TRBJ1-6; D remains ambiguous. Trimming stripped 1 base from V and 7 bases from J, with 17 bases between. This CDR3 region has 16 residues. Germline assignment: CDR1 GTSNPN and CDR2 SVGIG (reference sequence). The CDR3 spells CAWSDRSTYGNSPLHF. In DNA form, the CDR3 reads TGTGCCTGGAGTGACCGGTCGACTTACGGAAATTCACCCCTCCACTTT.

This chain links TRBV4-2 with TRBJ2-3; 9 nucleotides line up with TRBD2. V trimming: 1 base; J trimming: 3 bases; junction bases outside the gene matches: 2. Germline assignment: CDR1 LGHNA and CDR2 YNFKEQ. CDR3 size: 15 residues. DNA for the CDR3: TGTGCCAGCAGCCAAGCGCGGGGGGGTACAGATACGCAGTATTTT. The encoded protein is CASSQARGGTDTQYF.